A selection of T cell receptor beta chains follows, all from one sample in a study of molecular identifiers for immune sequencing clone quantification. Each CDR3 protein is one row after TCRdb ran MiXCR on the PCR reads. The sample contains 70,000 to 95,000 distinct CDR3 sequences, around a fifth of which appear only once. The specimen sequenced was naive CD8+ T cells from blood, with Jurkat cell RNA spiked in. The receptors shown here come from a human donor in good health. Some libraries in this study had Jurkat cell RNA spiked in. Each CDR3 is given with its conserved first and last residue. A D gene is named only where the DNA matches it firmly. Not all rows give a size; the values are once, few, many and, for expanded clones, a class.

>14|TRBJ2-7|.|once|TRBV7-6
TGTGCCAGCAGTACAGGGTGGGAGTCCTACGAGCAGTACTTC
CASSTGWESYEQYF
>12|TRBJ1-6|.|many|TRBV30
TGTGCCTGGAGTCCGTACAATTCACCCCTCCACTTT
CAWSPYNSPLHF
>13|TRBJ2-7|.|.|TRBV27
TGTGCCAGCACCCTAGGTAGTTCCTACGAGCAGTACTTC
CASTLGSSYEQYF
>13|TRBJ2-5|.|.|TRBV10-2
TGCGCCAGCAGCCCTCTAGTTTGGGAGACCCAGCACTTC
CASSPLVWETQHF
>16|TRBJ1-5|.|many|TRBV2
TGTGCCAGCAGTGACAGGCCCTGGGATAGCAATCAGCCCCAGCATTTT
CASSDRPWDSNQPQHF
>13|TRBJ2-3|.|few|TRBV7-9
TGTGCCAGCAGCACCACACTAGCAGATACGCAGTATTTT
CASSTTLADTQYF
>21|TRBJ2-5|.|many|TRBV21-1
TGTGCCAGCAGCCCTATTCGACCCCCCGGGACAGGGGCGGAATACGGAGAGACCCAGTACTTC
CASSPIRPPGTGAEYGETQYF
>15|TRBJ2-1|TRBD2|.|TRBV7-9
TGTGCCAGCAGCTTAGTGGTAGCGGGACATAATGAGCAGTTCTTC
CASSLVVAGHNEQFF
>16|TRBJ2-1|.|many|TRBV29-1
TGCAGCGTTGAAGATCCAGTCCAGGGGAATTACAATGAGCAGTTCTTC
CSVEDPVQGNYNEQFF
>15|TRBJ1-1|TRBD1|many|TRBV6-5
TGTGCCAGCACGGACAGGGAAACCATGAACACTGAAGCTTTCTTT
CASTDRETMNTEAFF
>17|TRBJ1-2|TRBD1|many|TRBV6-5
TGTGCCAGCAGTTACTGGGGGACAGGGCCGAACGACTATGGCTACACCTTC
CASSYWGTGPNDYGYTF
>13|TRBJ1-1|.|many|TRBV28
TGTGCCAGCAGTTTTGGTGCCGACACTGAAGCTTTCTTT
CASSFGADTEAFF
>17|TRBJ1-1|.|many|TRBV4-1
TGCGCCAGCAGCCAAGAGGGTCGGGGGACAATGAACACTGAAGCTTTCTTT
CASSQEGRGTMNTEAFF
>14|TRBJ2-7|TRBD1|few|TRBV27
TGTGCCAGCAGACGTGGGACAGATCGCTACGAGCAGTACTTC
CASRRGTDRYEQYF
>17|TRBJ2-3|.|many|TRBV12-3/TRBV12-4
TGTGCCAGCAGTTTTATCCTGACCGAAGTTCCCACAGATACGCAGTATTTT
CASSFILTEVPTDTQYF
>18|TRBJ2-3|.|many|TRBV4-3
TGCGCCAGCAGCCAAGATTATACGGCCGGCGGCAGCACAGATACGCAGTATTTT
CASSQDYTAGGSTDTQYF
>14|TRBJ1-1|.|many|TRBV19
TGTGCCAGTAGCGGTGGGCCCCGGGACACTGAAGCTTTCTTT
CASSGGPRDTEAFF
>14|TRBJ1-5|.|many|TRBV6-2/TRBV6-3
TGTGCCAGCAGTCTGCGCGGGGGGGATCAGCCCCAGCATTTT
CASSLRGGDQPQHF
>14|TRBJ2-5|TRBD2|many|TRBV12-3/TRBV12-4
TGTGCCAGCAGTACCCCGGGGGGAGAAGAGACCCAGTACTTC
CASSTPGGEETQYF
>16|TRBJ2-3|TRBD2|many|TRBV6-5
TGTGCCAGCAGTTACTCAGGCGGGAGAGACACAGATACGCAGTATTTT
CASSYSGGRDTDTQYF
>16|TRBJ2-7|.|many|TRBV4-3
TGCGCCAGCAGCCAAGACCGGGACCAGACCACCTACGAGCAGTACTTC
CASSQDRDQTTYEQYF
>13|TRBJ2-1|.|many|TRBV7-3
TGTGCCAGCAGCTTACAGGGATACAATGAGCAGTTCTTC
CASSLQGYNEQFF
>13|TRBJ1-5|.|many|TRBV12-3/TRBV12-4
TGTGCCAGCAGTTTAGTGGGGAATCAGCCCCAGCATTTT
CASSLVGNQPQHF
>15|TRBJ1-2|.|many|TRBV6-1
TGTGCCAGCAGTGAGGAACAGGGTCCGTACTATGGCTACACCTTC
CASSEEQGPYYGYTF
>14|TRBJ2-3|.|many|TRBV2
TGTGCCAACTCCCGGGACCCAAGCACAGATACGCAGTATTTT
CANSRDPSTDTQYF
>17|TRBJ2-5|.|many|TRBV24-1
TGTGCCACCAGTGTCCCTGGCAAAGCTCGAGGCGGAGAGACCCAGTACTTC
CATSVPGKARGGETQYF
>12|TRBJ1-5|.|many|TRBV6-2/TRBV6-3
TGTGCCAGCCGGGACGGAATGACCTCAGTGCATTTT
CASRDGMTSVHF
>13|TRBJ1-2|TRBD1|few|TRBV27
TGTGCCAGCAGTTTAGAGGGGGCTGGAGGCTACTCCTTC
CASSLEGAGGYSF
>16|TRBJ1-5|.|many|TRBV6-1
TGTGCCAGCAGTGAGTTCGTCGGAGGGAGCAATCAGCCCCAGCATTTT
CASSEFVGGSNQPQHF
>15|TRBJ2-7|.|many|TRBV7-2
TGTGCCAGCAGCTTAGATCAGGGGTCGGGCTACGAGCAGTACTTC
CASSLDQGSGYEQYF
>13|TRBJ2-7|TRBD2|many|TRBV6-2/TRBV6-3
TGTGCCAGCAGCCTACGGGGGAGGGACGAGCAGTACTTC
CASSLRGRDEQYF
>12|TRBJ2-1|.|many|TRBV2
TGTGCCAGCAGCGACGGCCTCAATGAGCAGTTCTTC
CASSDGLNEQFF
>16|TRBJ2-2|.|.|TRBV20-1
TGCAGTGCGCTGAAGGTCTCGGGAGAGAACACCGGGGAGCTGTTTTTT
CSALKVSGENTGELFF
>13|TRBJ2-7|.|.|TRBV7-9
TGTACCAGCACTGTCGCCGGCGAGGACGAGCAGTACTTC
CTSTVAGEDEQYF
>14|TRBJ2-3|.|many|TRBV9
TGTGCCAGCACCGACAGGACAGACACAGATACGCAGTATTTT
CASTDRTDTDTQYF
>16|TRBJ2-5|TRBD2|many|TRBV12-3/TRBV12-4
TGTGCCAGCAGCCCAGGACTAGCGGGACCTCAAGAGACCCAGTACTTC
CASSPGLAGPQETQYF
>13|TRBJ2-7|.|many|TRBV6-2/TRBV6-3
TGTGCCAGCAGCAAGGGCAGGGGTTACGAGCAGTACTTC
CASSKGRGYEQYF
>15|TRBJ2-3|.|many|TRBV2
TGTGCCAGCATAGGAGGGGGGCCGAGCACAGATACGCAGTATTTT
CASIGGGPSTDTQYF
>15|TRBJ2-6|.|.|TRBV10-2
TGCGCCAGCAGTGAGGGGCCCTCTGGGGCCAACGTCCTGACTTTC
CASSEGPSGANVLTF
>14|TRBJ2-3|.|.|TRBV28
TGTGCCGCCCAGGAGGGGCCCTACACAGATACGCAGTATTTT
CAAQEGPYTDTQYF
>14|TRBJ1-6|.|many|TRBV4-2
TGTGCCAGCAGCCAAGAAGTACAGGAGTCACCCCTCCACTTT
CASSQEVQESPLHF
>20|TRBJ2-1|.|.|TRBV23-1
TGCGCCCTTGCAGGGGCCAGTGAGGCTTTGGGGGGGGGATCCTACAATGAGCAGTTCTTC
CALAGASEALGGGSYNEQFF